This record looks at one T cell receptor beta chain sequence and its context. Its antigen is unknown. Only in-frame clones appear in the TCRdb table, and some are missing; sequencing was by immunoSEQ multiplex PCR. The top ten clones hold roughly 0.14% of a sample with roughly 2.5 million clones, approximately 94% of them seen once. This sample was taken from a study of shared clonotypes between healthy human individuals. Study-level information: Each donor contributed plates that comprised three CD4 naive, three CD4 memory, two CD8 naive and one CD8 memory. Points from the study as a whole: Among donors, the sharing of clonotypes was expected to be influenced by sequencing depth. Rarefaction analysis demonstrated incomplete sorted-subset sequencing notwithstanding large depth.

The CDR3 has 16 residues. V was pared by 7 bases and J by 4 bases, with 11 bases of the junction left unmatched. In germline, CDR1 is ENHRY, CDR2 SYGVKD. This chain joins TRBV10-3 and TRBJ2-3; 10 positions match TRBD2. This TCR derives from a man aged 18 to 30 in good health. Sequencing was carried out using naive CD4+ T cells sorted from blood. Noted subset: CD45RA+ positively selected. CDR3 amino acids: CAIKESPAGGPDTQYF. In DNA form, the CDR3 reads TGTGCCATCAAAGAGTCCCCAGCGGGAGGGCCAGATACGCAGTATTTT.